Sequencing of this T cell receptor beta chain was carried out in a study of CD4 T cells in relation to SARS-CoV-2 and coronaviruses. Study-level background: TCR beta CDR3s were sequenced after approximately 9-day antigen culture of PBMCs. Crossreactive spike epitopes shared across donors were mapped to their HLA restriction.

Naive or memory CD4+ cells were cultured 1:1 with T cell-depleted PBMCs plus CEF. Of note for this clone: Its antigen is as yet unknown.

V lost 6 bases to trimming and J lost 4 bases; unmatched junction nucleotides: 11. Germline-derived CDR1 and CDR2 are SGHRS and YFSETQ. The CDR3 sequence is 15 residues long. Study conclusions and caveats: The assay detects memory recall responses, not culture-primed primary responses.

Method: immunoSEQ multiplex PCR; TCRdb's copy keeps in-frame clones and lacks some. The data contain about 38,000 clones, more than 60% of them singletons. Sequencing was carried out using memory CD4+ T cells from PBMCs, cultured in vitro. The TCR was taken from an adult with COVID-19. V usage is TRBV5-1 and J usage is TRBJ2-3; the match to TRBD2 covers 7 bases. CDR3 nucleotides: TGCGCCAGCACCGGGACTACGCTTCGGGCAGATACGCAGTATTTT. Its protein product is CASTGTTLRADTQYF.